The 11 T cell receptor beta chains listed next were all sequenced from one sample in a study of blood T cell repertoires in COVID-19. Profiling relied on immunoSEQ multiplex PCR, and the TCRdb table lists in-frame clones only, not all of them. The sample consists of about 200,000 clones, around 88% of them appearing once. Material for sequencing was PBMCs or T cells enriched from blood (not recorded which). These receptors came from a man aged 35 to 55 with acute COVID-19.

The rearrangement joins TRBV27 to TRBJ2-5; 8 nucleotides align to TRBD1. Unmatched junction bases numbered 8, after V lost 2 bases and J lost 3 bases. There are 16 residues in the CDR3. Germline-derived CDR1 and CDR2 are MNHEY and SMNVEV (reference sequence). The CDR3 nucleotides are TGTGCCAGCAGTTTACCCCCGACAGGGGAGAAAGAGACCCAGTACTTC. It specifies CASSLPPTGEKETQYF.

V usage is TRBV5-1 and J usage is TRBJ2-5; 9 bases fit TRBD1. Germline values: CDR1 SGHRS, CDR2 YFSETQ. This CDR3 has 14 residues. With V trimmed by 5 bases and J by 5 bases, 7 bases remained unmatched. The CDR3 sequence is CASSAGTGRETQYF. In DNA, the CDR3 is TGCGCCAGCAGTGCCGGGACAGGGAGGGAGACCCAGTACTTC.

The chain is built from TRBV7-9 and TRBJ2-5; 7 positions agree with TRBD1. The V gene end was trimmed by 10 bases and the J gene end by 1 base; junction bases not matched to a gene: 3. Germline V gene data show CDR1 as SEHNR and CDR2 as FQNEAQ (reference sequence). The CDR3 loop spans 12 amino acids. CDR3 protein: CATGQVQETQYF. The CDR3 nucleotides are TGTGCCACCGGACAGGTCCAAGAGACCCAGTACTTC.

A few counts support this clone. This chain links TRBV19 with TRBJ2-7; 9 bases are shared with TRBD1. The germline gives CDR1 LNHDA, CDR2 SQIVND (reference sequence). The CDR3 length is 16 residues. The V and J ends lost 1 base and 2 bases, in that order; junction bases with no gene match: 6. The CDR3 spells CASSIVFGTGTYEQYF. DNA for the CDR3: TGTGCCAGTAGTATAGTGTTCGGGACAGGGACCTACGAGCAGTACTTC.

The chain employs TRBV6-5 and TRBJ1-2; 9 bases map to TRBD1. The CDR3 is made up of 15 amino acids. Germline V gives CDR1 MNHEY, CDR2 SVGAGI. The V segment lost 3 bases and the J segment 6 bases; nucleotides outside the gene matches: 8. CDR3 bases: TGTGCCAGCAGTTATTTCCGGGACAGGGACCATGGCTACACCTTC. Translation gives CASSYFRDRDHGYTF.

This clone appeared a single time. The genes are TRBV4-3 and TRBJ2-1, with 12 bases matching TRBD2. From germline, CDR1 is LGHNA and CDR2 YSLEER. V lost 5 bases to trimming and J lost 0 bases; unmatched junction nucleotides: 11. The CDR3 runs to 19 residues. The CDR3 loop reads CASSFRLAGETSSYNEQFF. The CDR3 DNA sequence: TGCGCCAGCAGCTTTCGACTAGCGGGAGAGACGAGCTCCTACAATGAGCAGTTCTTC.

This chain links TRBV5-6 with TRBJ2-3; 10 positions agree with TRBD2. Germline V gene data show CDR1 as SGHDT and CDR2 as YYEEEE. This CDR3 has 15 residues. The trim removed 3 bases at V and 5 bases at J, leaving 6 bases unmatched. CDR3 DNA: TGTGCCAGCAGCTCTTTAGCGGGAGGAGTAGATACGCAGTATTTT. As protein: CASSSLAGGVDTQYF.

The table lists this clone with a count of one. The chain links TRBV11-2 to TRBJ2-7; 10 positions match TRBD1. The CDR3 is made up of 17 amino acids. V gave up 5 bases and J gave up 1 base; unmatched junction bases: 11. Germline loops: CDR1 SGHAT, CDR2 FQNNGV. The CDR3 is CASSLKRGTGDSYEQYF. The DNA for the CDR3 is TGTGCCAGCAGCCTAAAGCGGGGGACAGGGGATTCCTACGAGCAGTACTTC.

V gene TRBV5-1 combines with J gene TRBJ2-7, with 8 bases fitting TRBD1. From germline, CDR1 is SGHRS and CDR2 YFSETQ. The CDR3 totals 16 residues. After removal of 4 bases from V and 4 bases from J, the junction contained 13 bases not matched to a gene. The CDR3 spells CASSPGTGGTQYEQYF. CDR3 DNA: TGCGCCAGCAGCCCAGGGACAGGCGGAACTCAATACGAGCAGTACTTC.

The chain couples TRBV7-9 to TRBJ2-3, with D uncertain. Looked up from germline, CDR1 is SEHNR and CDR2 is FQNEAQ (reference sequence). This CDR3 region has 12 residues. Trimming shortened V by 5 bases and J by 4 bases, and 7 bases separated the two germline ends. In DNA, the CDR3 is TGTGCCAGCAGCCCTGAGGCAGATACGCAGTATTTT. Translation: CASSPEADTQYF.

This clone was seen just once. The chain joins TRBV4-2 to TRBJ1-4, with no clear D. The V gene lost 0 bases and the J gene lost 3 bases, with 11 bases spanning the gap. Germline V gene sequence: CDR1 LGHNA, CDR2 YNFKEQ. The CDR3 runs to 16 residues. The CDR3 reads CASSQEGGRSNEKLFF. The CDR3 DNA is TGTGCCAGCAGCCAAGAGGGAGGCAGGTCTAATGAAAAACTGTTTTTT.